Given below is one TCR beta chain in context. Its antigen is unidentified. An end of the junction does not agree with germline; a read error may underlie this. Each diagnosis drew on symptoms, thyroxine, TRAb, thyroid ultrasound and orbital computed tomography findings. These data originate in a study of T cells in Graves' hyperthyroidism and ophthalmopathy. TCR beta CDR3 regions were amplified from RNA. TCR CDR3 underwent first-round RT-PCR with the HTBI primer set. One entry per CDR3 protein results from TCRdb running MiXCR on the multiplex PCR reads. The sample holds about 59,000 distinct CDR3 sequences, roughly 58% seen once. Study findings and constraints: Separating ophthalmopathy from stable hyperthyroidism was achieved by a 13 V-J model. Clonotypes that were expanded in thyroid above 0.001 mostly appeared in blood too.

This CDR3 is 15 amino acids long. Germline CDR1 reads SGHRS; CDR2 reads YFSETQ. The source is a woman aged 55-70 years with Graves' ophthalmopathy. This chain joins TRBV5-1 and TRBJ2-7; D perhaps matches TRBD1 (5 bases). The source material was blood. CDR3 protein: CASSNSYEQAYERYF. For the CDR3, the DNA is TGCGCCAGCAGCAACTCCTATGAACAGGCCTACGAGCGGTACTTC.